Listed below are T cell receptor beta chains from one sample, sequenced in a study of blood T cell repertoires in COVID-19. Method: immunoSEQ multiplex PCR; TCRdb's copy keeps in-frame clones and lacks some. This sample has 40,000 to 50,000 clones, with 70% to 90% found just once. Sequencing input: peripheral blood. All receptors derive from a man in his sixties with acute or convalescent COVID-19. Each CDR3 is given with its conserved first and last residue. The D gene is left open where the match is weak. Clone size is not always given. Where it is, it says once, few, many or a class for expanded clones.

V	size	J	D	CDR3	DNA
TRBV9	medium-sized	TRBJ1-1	NA	CASSSRGGAGNTEAFF	TGTGCCAGCAGCTCGCGAGGGGGGGCCGGCAACACTGAAGCTTTCTTT
TRBV5-4	NA	TRBJ2-7	TRBD1	CASSGDSLYEQYF	TGTGCCAGCAGCGGGGACAGTCTCTACGAGCAGTACTTC
TRBV7-9	NA	TRBJ2-3	NA	CASSLSRGTSTDTQYF	TGTGCCAGCAGCTTATCTCGGGGTACTAGCACAGATACGCAGTATTTT
TRBV6-6	NA	TRBJ1-1	NA	CASSYSGERGEAFF	TGTGCCAGCAGTTACTCGGGTGAAAGAGGTGAAGCTTTCTTT
TRBV9	NA	TRBJ2-1	TRBD2	CASSVEFSGNYNEQFF	TGTGCCAGCAGCGTAGAATTTAGCGGGAACTACAATGAGCAGTTCTTC
TRBV7-2	NA	TRBJ2-7	TRBD1	CASSIGQVSSYEQYF	TGTGCCAGCAGCATCGGACAGGTGAGCTCCTACGAGCAGTACTTC
TRBV3-1/TRBV3-2	NA	TRBJ2-5	NA	CASSQDRTDDEETQYF	TGTGCCAGCAGCCAAGACCGGACAGACGACGAAGAGACCCAGTACTTC
TRBV7-2	once	TRBJ2-7	TRBD2	CASSFGTSGGAHEQYF	TGTGCCAGCAGCTTCGGTACTAGCGGGGGGGCCCACGAGCAGTACTTC
TRBV19	NA	TRBJ1-3	NA	CASSSLANSGNTIYF	TGTGCCAGTAGTAGCCTGGCCAACTCTGGAAACACCATATATTTT
TRBV30	once	TRBJ1-2	NA	CAWSPPGVDKLNYGYTF	TGTGCCTGGAGTCCCCCGGGAGTCGATAAATTAAACTATGGCTACACCTTC
TRBV30	NA	TRBJ2-3	NA	CAWSSASTDTQYF	TGTGCCTGGAGTAGCGCCAGCACAGATACGCAGTATTTT
TRBV3-1/TRBV3-2	NA	TRBJ1-1	TRBD1	CASSLRTGGRNTEAFF	TGTGCCAGCAGCCTTCGGACAGGGGGACGGAACACTGAAGCTTTCTTT
TRBV6-1	NA	TRBJ1-5	TRBD1	CASSDQDRGVDQPQHF	TGTGCCAGCAGTGACCAGGACAGGGGAGTAGATCAGCCCCAGCATTTT
TRBV9	NA	TRBJ2-7	TRBD2	CASSPRGGFNYEQYF	TGTGCCAGCAGCCCCCGGGGGGGGTTTAATTACGAGCAGTACTTC
TRBV7-2	NA	TRBJ2-3	NA	CASSLAPLGKGGDTQYF	TGTGCCAGCAGCTTAGCCCCCTTGGGCAAGGGAGGAGATACGCAGTATTTT
TRBV5-1	NA	TRBJ2-7	NA	CASSPWTETYEQYF	TGCGCCAGCAGCCCGTGGACAGAAACCTACGAGCAGTACTTC
TRBV24-1	once	TRBJ1-2	NA	CATSDLSGNYGYTF	TGTGCCACCAGTGATTTATCGGGGAACTATGGCTACACCTTC
TRBV9	NA	TRBJ1-5	TRBD1	CASSTQTLWTGTYSNQPQHF	TGTGCCAGCAGCACCCAAACACTTTGGACAGGAACATATAGCAATCAGCCCCAGCATTTT
TRBV18	NA	TRBJ1-1	NA	CASSPLTTGQAFF	TGTGCCAGCTCACCACTTACTACAGGACAAGCTTTCTTT
TRBV11-2	once	TRBJ2-2	TRBD2	CASSGPREDGLAGSGELFF	TGTGCCAGCAGCGGGCCGCGAGAGGATGGACTAGCGGGGTCCGGGGAGCTGTTTTTT
TRBV19	NA	TRBJ1-5	NA	CASSMRGAGNQPQHF	TGTGCCAGTAGTATGAGGGGAGCGGGAAATCAGCCCCAGCATTTT
TRBV20-1	NA	TRBJ2-1	TRBD2	CSASGASGEDRPLEQFF	TGCAGTGCTAGTGGGGCTAGCGGGGAGGACCGACCTTTGGAGCAGTTCTTC
TRBV18	once	TRBJ1-3	TRBD1	CASSPQTGTRSGNTIYF	TGTGCCAGCTCACCACAGACAGGGACACGCTCTGGAAACACCATATATTTT
TRBV2	NA	TRBJ2-2	NA	CASRQQVTNTGELFF	TGTGCCAGCAGACAACAGGTTACGAACACCGGGGAGCTGTTTTTT
TRBV6-5	NA	TRBJ1-6	TRBD1	CAAQGAVNSPLHF	TGTGCCGCCCAGGGGGCTGTGAATTCACCCCTCCACTTT
TRBV19	NA	TRBJ1-2	NA	CASIGREYGYTF	TGTGCCAGTATAGGCAGGGAATATGGCTACACCTTC
TRBV4-3	NA	TRBJ1-2	TRBD1	CASSQDPWTGALVGYTF	TGCGCCAGCAGCCAAGATCCGTGGACAGGGGCGTTGGTAGGCTACACCTTC
TRBV18	NA	TRBJ2-2	TRBD1	CASSPPGVGQPNTGELFF	TGTGCCAGCTCACCTCCAGGTGTGGGACAGCCAAACACCGGGGAGCTGTTTTTT
TRBV11-2	NA	TRBJ1-2	NA	CASSLAQGHRDGYTF	TGTGCCAGCAGCTTAGCGCAGGGCCACAGGGATGGCTACACCTTC
TRBV2	once	TRBJ2-5	TRBD2	CARKGLAGETQYF	TGTGCCAGGAAGGGACTAGCGGGGGAGACCCAGTACTTC
TRBV6-6	NA	TRBJ2-3	NA	CASSPNPGTDTQYF	TGTGCCAGCAGTCCCAATCCAGGCACAGATACGCAGTATTTT
TRBV7-2	NA	TRBJ2-2	NA	CASSPDWLTGELFF	TGTGCCAGCAGCCCTGACTGGCTCACCGGGGAGCTGTTTTTT
TRBV27	NA	TRBJ1-6	NA	CASQIQGRGANNSPLHF	TGTGCCAGCCAAATCCAGGGGAGAGGGGCCAATAATTCACCCCTCCACTTT
TRBV14	NA	TRBJ2-1	TRBD2	CASSLGGLMSSGAYNEQFF	TGTGCCAGCAGCCTCGGCGGTTTGATGAGTAGCGGGGCCTACAATGAGCAGTTCTTC
TRBV30	once	TRBJ1-4	NA	CAWSVGVEKLFF	TGTGCCTGGAGTGTCGGGGTTGAAAAACTGTTTTTT
TRBV6-2/TRBV6-3	NA	TRBJ2-7	TRBD1	CASSYGVTGVYEQYF	TGTGCCAGCAGTTACGGGGTGACAGGGGTCTACGAGCAGTACTTC
TRBV10-2	NA	TRBJ1-5	TRBD1	CASSPGTGGGQPQHF	TGCGCCAGCAGCCCGGGGACAGGGGGCGGTCAGCCCCAGCATTTT
TRBV4-2	NA	TRBJ1-5	TRBD1	CASSQDSWSTGQPQHF	TGTGCCAGCAGCCAAGATAGTTGGTCGACAGGGCAGCCCCAGCATTTT
TRBV6-5	NA	TRBJ1-1	TRBD1	CASMSIRQGRSEAFF	TGTGCCAGCATGAGCATAAGACAGGGGAGGTCTGAAGCTTTCTTT
TRBV5-1	NA	TRBJ2-2	TRBD2	CASSLATTSGVNTGELFF	TGCGCCAGCAGCTTGGCGACGACTAGCGGGGTGAACACCGGGGAGCTGTTTTTT
TRBV27	once	TRBJ1-2	TRBD1	CASKPTWDRVRNGYTF	TGTGCCAGCAAACCCACATGGGACAGGGTGAGGAATGGCTACACCTTC
TRBV11-2	NA	TRBJ2-7	NA	CASSQPGIRGPEQYF	TGTGCCAGCAGCCAACCCGGGATCCGCGGGCCCGAGCAGTACTTC
TRBV29-1	NA	TRBJ1-2	NA	CSVEESFNYGYTF	TGCAGCGTTGAGGAGAGCTTTAACTATGGCTACACCTTC
TRBV24-1	NA	TRBJ2-5	TRBD1	CATSDFSTGRETQYF	TGTGCCACCAGTGATTTCTCGACAGGGAGAGAGACCCAGTACTTC
TRBV12-3/TRBV12-4	NA	TRBJ1-2	NA	CASSFMRENGYTF	TGTGCCAGCAGTTTTATGCGTGAAAATGGCTACACCTTC